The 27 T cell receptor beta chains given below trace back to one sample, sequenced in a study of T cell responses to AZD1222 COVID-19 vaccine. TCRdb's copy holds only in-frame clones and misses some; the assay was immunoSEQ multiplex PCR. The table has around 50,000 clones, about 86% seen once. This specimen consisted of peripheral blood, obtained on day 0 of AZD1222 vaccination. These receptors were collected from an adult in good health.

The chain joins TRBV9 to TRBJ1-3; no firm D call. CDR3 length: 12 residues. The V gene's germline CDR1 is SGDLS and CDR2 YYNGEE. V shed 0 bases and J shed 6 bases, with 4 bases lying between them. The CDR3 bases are TGTGCCAGCAGCGTAGACGCAAACACCATATATTTT. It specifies CASSVDANTIYF. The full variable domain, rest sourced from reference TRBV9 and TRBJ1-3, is DSGVTQTPKHLITATGQRVTLRCSPRSGDLSVYWYQQSLDQGLQFLIQYYNGEERAKGNILERFSAQQFPDLHSELNLSSLELGDSALYFCASSVDANTIYFGEGSWLTVV.

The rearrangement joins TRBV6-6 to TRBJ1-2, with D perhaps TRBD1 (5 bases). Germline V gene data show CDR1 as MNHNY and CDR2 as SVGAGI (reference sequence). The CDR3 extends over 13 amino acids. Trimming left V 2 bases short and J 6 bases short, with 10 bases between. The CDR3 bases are TGTGCCAGCAGTTACATTGGGACGGATGGCTACACCTTC. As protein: CASSYIGTDGYTF.

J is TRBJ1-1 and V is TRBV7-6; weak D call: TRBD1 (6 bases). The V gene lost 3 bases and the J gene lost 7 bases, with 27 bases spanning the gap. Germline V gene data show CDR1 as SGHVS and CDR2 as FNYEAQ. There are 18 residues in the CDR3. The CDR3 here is CASSFGWADTGREGEAFF. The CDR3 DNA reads TGTGCCAGCAGCTTTGGGTGGGCGGACACAGGGAGGGAGGGTGAAGCTTTCTTT.

CDR3: CASSILTGGSSGNTIYF. The CDR3 nucleotides are TGTGCCAGCAGCATCCTGACAGGGGGAAGCTCCGGAAACACCATATATTTT. The V and J genes are TRBV7-8 and TRBJ1-3; TRBD1 agrees at 9 bases. Per germline, CDR1 SGHVS and CDR2 FQNEAQ. The trim removed 5 bases at V and 4 bases at J, leaving 12 bases unmatched. The CDR3 contains 17 residues.

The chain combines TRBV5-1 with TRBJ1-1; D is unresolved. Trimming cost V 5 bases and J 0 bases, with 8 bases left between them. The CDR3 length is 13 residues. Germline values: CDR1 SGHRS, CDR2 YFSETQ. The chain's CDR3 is CASRQNMNTEAFF. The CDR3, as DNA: TGCGCCAGCAGGCAAAACATGAACACTGAAGCTTTCTTT.

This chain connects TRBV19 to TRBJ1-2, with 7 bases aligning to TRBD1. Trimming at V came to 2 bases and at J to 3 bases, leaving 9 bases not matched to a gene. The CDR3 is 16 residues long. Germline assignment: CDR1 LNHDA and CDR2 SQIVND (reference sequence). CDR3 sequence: CASSIRDEGAYYGYTF. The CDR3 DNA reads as TGTGCCAGTAGTATACGGGACGAGGGGGCCTACTATGGCTACACCTTC.

The CDR3 loop reads CASSSPTGQGRQPQHF. CDR3 DNA sequence: TGTGCCAGCAGTTCCCCCACCGGACAGGGGCGTCAGCCCCAGCATTTT. The V call is TRBV28, the J call TRBJ1-5, with TRBD1 identical over 9 bases. The CDR3 is 16 residues long. CDR1 and CDR2 from the germline V gene are MDHEN and SYDVKM. J lost 6 bases, V lost 4 bases, and 10 bases had no gene match. Variable domain in full (rest from reference TRBV28 and TRBJ1-5): DVKVTQSSRYLVKRTGEKVFLECVQDMDHENMFWYRQDPGLGLRLIYFSYDVKMKEKGDIPEGYSVSREKKERFSLILESASTNQTSMYLCASSSPTGQGRQPQHFGDGTRLSIL.

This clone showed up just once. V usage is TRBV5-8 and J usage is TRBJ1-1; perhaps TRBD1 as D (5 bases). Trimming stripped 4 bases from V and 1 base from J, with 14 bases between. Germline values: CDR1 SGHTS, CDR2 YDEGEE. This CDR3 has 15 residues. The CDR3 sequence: CASSPFTGANTEAFF. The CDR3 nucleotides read TGTGCCAGCAGCCCATTTACCGGGGCGAACACTGAAGCTTTCTTT.

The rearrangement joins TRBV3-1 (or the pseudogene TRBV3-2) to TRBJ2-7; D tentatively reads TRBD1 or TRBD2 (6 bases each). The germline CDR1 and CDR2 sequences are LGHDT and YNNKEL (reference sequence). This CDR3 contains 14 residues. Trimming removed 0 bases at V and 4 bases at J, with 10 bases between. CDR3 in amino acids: CASSQDGGRYEQYF. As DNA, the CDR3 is TGTGCCAGCAGCCAAGATGGGGGGCGTTACGAGCAGTACTTC.

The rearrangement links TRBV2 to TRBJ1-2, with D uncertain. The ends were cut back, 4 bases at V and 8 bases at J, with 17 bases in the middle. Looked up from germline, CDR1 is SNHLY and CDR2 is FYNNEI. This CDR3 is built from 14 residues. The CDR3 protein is CASSGNYFKVGYTF. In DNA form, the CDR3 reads TGTGCCAGCAGTGGAAACTACTTTAAGGTGGGCTACACCTTC.

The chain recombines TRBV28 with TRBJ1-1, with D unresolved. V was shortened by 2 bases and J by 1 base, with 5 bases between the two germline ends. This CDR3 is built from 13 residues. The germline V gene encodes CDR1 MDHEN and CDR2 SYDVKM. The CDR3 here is CASSLVRNTEAFF. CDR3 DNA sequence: TGTGCCAGCAGTTTAGTTAGGAACACTGAAGCTTTCTTT.

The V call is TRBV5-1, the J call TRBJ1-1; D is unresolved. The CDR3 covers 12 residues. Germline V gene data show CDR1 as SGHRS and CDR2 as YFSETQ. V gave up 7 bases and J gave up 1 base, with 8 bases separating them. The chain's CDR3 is CASGEGNTEAFF. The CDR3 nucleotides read TGCGCCAGCGGTGAGGGGAACACTGAAGCTTTCTTT.

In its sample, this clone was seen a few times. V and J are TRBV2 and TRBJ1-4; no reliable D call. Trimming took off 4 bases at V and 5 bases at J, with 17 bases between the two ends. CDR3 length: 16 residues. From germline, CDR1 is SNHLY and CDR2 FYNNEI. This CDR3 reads CASSGLTRRLNEKLFF. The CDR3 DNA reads TGTGCCAGCAGTGGCCTCACAAGGAGGTTAAATGAAAAACTGTTTTTT.

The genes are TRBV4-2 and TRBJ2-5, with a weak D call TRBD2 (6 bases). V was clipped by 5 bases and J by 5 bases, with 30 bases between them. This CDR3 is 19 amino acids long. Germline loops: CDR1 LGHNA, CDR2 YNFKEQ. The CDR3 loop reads CASSREGIGGAGGAETQYF. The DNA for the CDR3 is TGTGCCAGCAGCAGAGAGGGGATCGGAGGAGCGGGCGGGGCGGAGACCCAGTACTTC.

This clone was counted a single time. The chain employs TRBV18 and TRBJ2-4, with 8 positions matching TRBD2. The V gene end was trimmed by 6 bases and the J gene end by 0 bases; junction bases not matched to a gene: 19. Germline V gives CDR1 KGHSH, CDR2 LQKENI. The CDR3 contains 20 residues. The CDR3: CASSPIGRGASSLAKNIQYF. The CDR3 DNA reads TGTGCCAGCTCCCCGATAGGGCGGGGGGCATCTTCACTAGCCAAAAACATTCAGTACTTC.

The CDR3 region has the DNA TGTGCCATCAGTGGGGGGTCGGGGACTGAAGCTTTCTTT. The encoded protein is CAISGGSGTEAFF. The V and J genes are TRBV10-3 and TRBJ1-1; TRBD1 is a possible D gene (5 bases). The CDR3 contains 13 residues. Trimming left V 4 bases short and J 5 bases short, with 11 bases between. Germline values: CDR1 ENHRY, CDR2 SYGVKD.

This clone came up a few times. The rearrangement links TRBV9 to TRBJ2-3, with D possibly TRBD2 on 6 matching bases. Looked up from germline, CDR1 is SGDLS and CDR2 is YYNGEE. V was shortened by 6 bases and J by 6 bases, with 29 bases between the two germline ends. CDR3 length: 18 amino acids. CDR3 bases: TGTGCCAGCACCCCGACCCCAAGTGGAGGGAGCTGGATGGATACGCAGTATTTT. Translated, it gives CASTPTPSGGSWMDTQYF. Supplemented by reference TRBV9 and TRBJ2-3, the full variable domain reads DSGVTQTPKHLITATGQRVTLRCSPRSGDLSVYWYQQSLDQGLQFLIQYYNGEERAKGNILERFSAQQFPDLHSELNLSSLELGDSALYFCASTPTPSGGSWMDTQYFGPGTRLTVL.

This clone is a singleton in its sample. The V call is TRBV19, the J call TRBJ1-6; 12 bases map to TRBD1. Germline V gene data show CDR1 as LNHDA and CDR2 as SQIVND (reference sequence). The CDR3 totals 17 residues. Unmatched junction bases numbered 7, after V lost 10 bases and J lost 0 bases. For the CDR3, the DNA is TGTGCCACCACCTCGGGACAGGGGGCCTCCTATAATTCACCCCTCCACTTT. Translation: CATTSGQGASYNSPLHF.

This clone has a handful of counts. CDR3 in DNA: TGTGCCAGCTCCCCCGCCTGGGGTCGAGCAGATACGCAGTATTTT. Translating it yields CASSPAWGRADTQYF. The J gene is TRBJ2-3, the V gene TRBV9; unclear D gene. The V and J ends lost 7 bases and 4 bases respectively, with 19 bases between them. The CDR3 consists of 15 residues. Germline CDR1 reads SGDLS; CDR2 reads YYNGEE.

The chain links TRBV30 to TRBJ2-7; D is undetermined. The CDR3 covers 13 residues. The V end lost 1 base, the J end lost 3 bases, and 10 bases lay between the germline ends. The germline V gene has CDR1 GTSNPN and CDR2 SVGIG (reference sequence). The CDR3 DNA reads TGTGCCTGGAGTGGGGGAACCGACTACGAGCAGTACTTC. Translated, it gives CAWSGGTDYEQYF. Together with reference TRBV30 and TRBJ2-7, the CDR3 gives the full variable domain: SQTIHQWPATLVQPVGSPLSLECTVEGTSNPNLYWYRQAAGRGLQLLFYSVGIGQISSEVPQNLSASRPQDRQFILSSKKLLLSDSGFYLCAWSGGTDYEQYFGPGTRLTVT.

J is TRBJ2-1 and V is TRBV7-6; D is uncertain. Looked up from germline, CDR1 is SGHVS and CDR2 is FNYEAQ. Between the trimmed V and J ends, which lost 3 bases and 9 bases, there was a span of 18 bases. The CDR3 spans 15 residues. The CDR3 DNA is TGTGCCAGCAGCTTTTCTGCTGGGATTGGCACTGAGCAGTTCTTC. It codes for CASSFSAGIGTEQFF. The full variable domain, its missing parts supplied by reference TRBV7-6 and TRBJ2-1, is GAGVSQSPRYKVTKRGQDVALRCDPISGHVSLYWYRQALGQGPEFLTYFNYEAQQDKSGLPNDRFSAERPEGSISTLTIQRTEQRDSAMYRCASSFSAGIGTEQFFGPGTRLTVL.

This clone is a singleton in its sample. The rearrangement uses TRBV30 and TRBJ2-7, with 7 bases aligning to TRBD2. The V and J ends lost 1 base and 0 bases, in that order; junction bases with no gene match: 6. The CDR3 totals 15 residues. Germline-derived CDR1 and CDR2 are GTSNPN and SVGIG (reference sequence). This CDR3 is CAWSGPGGSSYEQYF. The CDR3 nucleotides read TGTGCCTGGAGTGGGCCTGGCGGGAGCTCCTACGAGCAGTACTTC.

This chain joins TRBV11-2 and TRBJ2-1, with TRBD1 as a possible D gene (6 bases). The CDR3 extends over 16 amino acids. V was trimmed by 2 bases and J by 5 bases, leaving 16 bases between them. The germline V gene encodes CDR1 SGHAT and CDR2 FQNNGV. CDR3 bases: TGTGCCAGCAGCTTAAGCTGGGGGCAGGGGCACAATGAGCAGTTCTTC. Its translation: CASSLSWGQGHNEQFF.

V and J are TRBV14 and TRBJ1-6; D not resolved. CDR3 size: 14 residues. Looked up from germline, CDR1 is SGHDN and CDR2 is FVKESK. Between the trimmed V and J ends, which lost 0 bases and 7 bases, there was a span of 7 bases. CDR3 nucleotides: TGTGCCAGCAGCCAAGAGGCGAAAAATTCACCCCTCCACTTT. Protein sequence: CASSQEAKNSPLHF.

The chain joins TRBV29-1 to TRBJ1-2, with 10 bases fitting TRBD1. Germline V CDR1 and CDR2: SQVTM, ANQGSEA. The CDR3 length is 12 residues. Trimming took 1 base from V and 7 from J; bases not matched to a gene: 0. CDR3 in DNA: TGCAGCGTTGAAGGGACAGGGGGTGGCTACACCTTC. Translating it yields CSVEGTGGGYTF.

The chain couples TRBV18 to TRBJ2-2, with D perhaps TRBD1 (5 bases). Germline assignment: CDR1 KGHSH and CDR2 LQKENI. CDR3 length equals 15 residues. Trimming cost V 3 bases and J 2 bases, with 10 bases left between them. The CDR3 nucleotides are TGTGCCAGCTCACCTCAGACAGCAAACACCGGGGAGCTGTTTTTT. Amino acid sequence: CASSPQTANTGELFF.

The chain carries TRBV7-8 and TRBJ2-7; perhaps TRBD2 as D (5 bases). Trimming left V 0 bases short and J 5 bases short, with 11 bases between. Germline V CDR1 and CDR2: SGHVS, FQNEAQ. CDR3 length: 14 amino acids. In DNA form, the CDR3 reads TGTGCCAGCAGCTTAGCGGATAGCGTCAACGAGCAGTACTTC. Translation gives CASSLADSVNEQYF.